A single sample gave rise to the 32 T cell receptor beta chains below, sequenced in a study of shared clonotypes between healthy human individuals. Repertoires were generated with immunoSEQ multiplex PCR, while TCRdb's copy carries only in-frame clones and drops some. Among some 2,500,000 clones listed, roughly 93% were seen once. Specimen: naive CD4+ T cells from PBMCs. The sample's subset: CD45RA+ positively selected. The receptors derive from a man aged 18 to 30 in good health. Some clones in this sample may be carry-over from other donors' samples.

This clone was seen a single time. The rearrangement links TRBV5-4 to TRBJ1-2; TRBD1 agrees at 10 bases. The germline gives CDR1 SGHNT, CDR2 YYREEE (reference sequence). The V gene end was trimmed by 0 bases and the J gene end by 3 bases; junction bases not matched to a gene: 11. There are 18 residues in the CDR3. The CDR3 here is CASSLDQGDRGVYYGYTF. CDR3 DNA: TGTGCCAGCAGCTTGGATCAGGGGGACAGGGGAGTTTACTATGGCTACACCTTC.

The chain joins TRBV7-7 to TRBJ1-1; 9 bases align to TRBD1. The V gene's germline CDR1 is SSHAT and CDR2 FNYEAQ (reference sequence). This CDR3 comprises 15 residues. With V trimmed by 5 bases and J by 3 bases, 7 bases remained unmatched. The DNA of the CDR3 is TGTGCCAGCAGCGTCCAACAGGGGGCTTACACTGAAGCTTTCTTT. It is translated as CASSVQQGAYTEAFF.

The chain uses TRBV7-9 and TRBJ1-1; D is possibly TRBD1 (6 bases). Germline values: CDR1 SEHNR, CDR2 FQNEAQ (reference sequence). The CDR3 is 14 residues long. Trimming cost V 3 bases and J 0 bases, with 8 bases left between them. Written as DNA, the CDR3 is TGTGCCAGCAGCTTTTGGGACATGAACACTGAAGCTTTCTTT. Translating it yields CASSFWDMNTEAFF.

The rearrangement links TRBV6-5 to TRBJ1-3; D unclear. Trimming cost V 6 bases and J 2 bases, with 14 bases left between them. The germline gives CDR1 MNHEY, CDR2 SVGAGI. CDR3 length equals 15 residues. The CDR3 loop is CASRGQTRAGNTIYF. The CDR3 DNA follows: TGTGCCAGCAGGGGCCAGACACGCGCTGGAAACACCATATATTTT.

The rearrangement links TRBV2 to TRBJ2-1; D not resolved. Trimming took 8 bases from V and 5 from J, leaving 25 bases between them. The CDR3 length is 17 residues. Germline CDR1 is SNHLY and CDR2 is FYNNEI. The CDR3 loop is CASLEIGDRGKNNEQFF. CDR3 DNA: TGTGCCAGCCTCGAAATCGGCGACCGCGGAAAAAACAATGAGCAGTTCTTC.

This chain uses TRBV9 with TRBJ2-1, with 11 bases fitting TRBD2. The germline CDR1 and CDR2 sequences are SGDLS and YYNGEE. V was clipped by 4 bases and J by 4 bases; unmatched bases: 7. The CDR3 consists of 16 residues. The CDR3 sequence: CASSPDSGGAYNEQFF. The CDR3 nucleotides are TGTGCCAGCAGCCCAGATAGCGGGGGGGCTTACAATGAGCAGTTCTTC.

This clone occurred once. J is TRBJ1-1 and V is TRBV5-6; D remains ambiguous. CDR3 length: 13 amino acids. Deletions cut 4 bases from V and 5 bases from J, with 12 bases between. Germline loops: CDR1 SGHDT, CDR2 YYEEEE. The CDR3 region is CASSPQRVTEAFF. The CDR3 DNA is TGTGCCAGCAGCCCACAGCGGGTTACTGAAGCTTTCTTT.

The chain couples TRBV28 to TRBJ1-5, with no clear D. V was shortened by 3 bases and J by 4 bases, with 22 bases between the two germline ends. The germline V gene encodes CDR1 MDHEN and CDR2 SYDVKM. The CDR3 covers 18 residues. CDR3 DNA: TGTGCCAGCAGTTTGGTCCAAAGGGTGGGCAGCAGGAATCAGCCCCAGCATTTT. It yields the protein CASSLVQRVGSRNQPQHF.

The chain joins TRBV10-3 to TRBJ2-1; TRBD1 agrees at 9 bases. CDR3 length equals 15 residues. The junction had 9 bases not matched to a gene; V was cut back by 7 bases and J by 5 bases. Germline V gene lookup returns CDR1 ENHRY and CDR2 SYGVKD. CDR3 nucleotides: TGTGCCATCAATCCCGGGACAGGGTTGAACAATGAGCAGTTCTTC. Protein product: CAINPGTGLNNEQFF.

The chain combines TRBV29-1 with TRBJ1-1; D is uncertain. CDR3 length: 14 residues. Trimming removed 0 bases from V and 6 bases from J, with 14 bases in between. Germline CDR1 reads SQVTM; CDR2 reads ANQGSEA. CDR3 DNA: TGCAGCGTTGAAGAAAAGTGGGCCGCCGCTGAAGCTTTCTTT. It yields the protein CSVEEKWAAAEAFF.

The V gene is TRBV2, the J gene TRBJ1-1, with D possibly TRBD1 on 6 matching bases. CDR3 length equals 11 residues. Trimming took 7 bases from V and 4 from J, leaving 7 bases between them. Germline V gene sequence: CDR1 SNHLY, CDR2 FYNNEI. CDR3 loop: CASIGGTEAFF. The CDR3 nucleotides read TGTGCCAGCATAGGGGGCACTGAAGCTTTCTTT.

The rearrangement joins TRBV11-2 to TRBJ2-1; no reliable D call. CDR3 length: 11 residues. The V gene lost 2 bases and the J gene lost 9 bases, with 5 bases spanning the gap. The V gene's germline CDR1 is SGHAT and CDR2 FQNNGV. CDR3 nucleotide sequence: TGTGCCAGCAGCTTACAGGTTGAGCAGTTCTTC. Protein product: CASSLQVEQFF.

This chain uses TRBV27 with TRBJ1-1; unclear D gene. Per germline, CDR1 MNHEY and CDR2 SMNVEV (reference sequence). The CDR3 has 14 residues. V lost 7 bases and J lost 10, with 22 bases in between. The CDR3 here is CASKPLDALVRAFF. The CDR3 region has the DNA TGTGCCAGCAAGCCCTTGGACGCCTTGGTTAGAGCTTTCTTT.

This chain uses TRBV28 with TRBJ2-7, with D possibly matching TRBD2 (5 bases). This CDR3 spans 15 amino acids. Trimming pared 3 bases from V and 2 bases from J, leaving 14 bases between. Germline-derived CDR1 and CDR2 are MDHEN and SYDVKM. CDR3 nucleotide sequence: TGTGCCAGCAGTTTCGAGTGGGGAGTCGCCTACGAGCAGTACTTC. Translation: CASSFEWGVAYEQYF.

The J gene is TRBJ2-7, the V gene TRBV18, with D perhaps TRBD2 (5 bases). The CDR3 runs 15 residues. Germline CDR1 and CDR2: KGHSH and LQKENI. V was trimmed by 0 bases and J by 5 bases, leaving 14 bases between them. The CDR3 nucleotides read TGTGCCAGCTCACCACCGACATTTCGAGGGAACGAGCAGTACTTC. This gives the protein CASSPPTFRGNEQYF.

The rearrangement links TRBV6-5 to TRBJ1-4; the match to TRBD1 covers 7 bases. J lost 6 bases, V lost 6 bases, and 7 bases had no gene match. Germline values: CDR1 MNHEY, CDR2 SVGAGI. The length of the CDR3 is 14 residues. The CDR3 spells CASSSTGAYEKLFF. The DNA of the CDR3 is TGTGCCAGCAGCTCCACAGGGGCGTATGAAAAACTGTTTTTT.

This rearrangement joins TRBV5-1 to TRBJ1-1; 7 nucleotides agree with TRBD1. V shed 0 bases and J 8 bases; nucleotides not matched to a gene: 10. Per germline, CDR1 SGHRS and CDR2 YFSETQ. The CDR3 contains 15 residues. The CDR3 region is CASSLVARGGPEAFF. DNA of the CDR3: TGCGCCAGCAGCTTGGTGGCCAGGGGGGGTCCCGAAGCTTTCTTT.

The count of this clone is one. The V and J genes are TRBV11-3 and TRBJ2-5; 10 nucleotides match TRBD2. The J call is uncertain, as TRBJ2-7 better fits the DNA end. The CDR3 covers 16 residues. Germline CDR1 and CDR2: SGHNT and YENEEA. The chain's CDR3 is CASSFGSGGSMDEQYF. CDR3 DNA: TGTGCCAGCAGCTTCGGTAGCGGGGGGTCGATGGACGAGCAGTACTTC.

This clone was picked up one time. The CDR3 DNA sequence: TGTGCCTGGAAGGGGACAGGGCACTATGGCTACACCTTC. It translates to CAWKGTGHYGYTF. The chain is built from TRBV30 and TRBJ1-2, with TRBD1 matching over 9 bases. V shed 4 bases, J shed 3 bases, and the junction held 3 bases outside the gene matches. The CDR3 has 13 amino acids. Germline V gene lookup returns CDR1 GTSNPN and CDR2 SVGIG (reference sequence).

This chain links TRBV7-6 with TRBJ2-1; D is possibly TRBD1 or TRBD2 (5 bases each). The CDR3 is 14 residues long. Germline V gives CDR1 SGHVS, CDR2 FNYEAQ. V was shortened by 5 bases and J by 8 bases, with 16 bases between the two germline ends. The CDR3 coding sequence is TGTGCCAGCAGCACGGGACCTTGGCTAGATGAGCAGTTCTTC. Translated: CASSTGPWLDEQFF. Full variable domain (rest looked up from reference TRBV7-6 and TRBJ2-1): GAGVSQSPRYKVTKRGQDVALRCDPISGHVSLYWYRQALGQGPEFLTYFNYEAQQDKSGLPNDRFSAERPEGSISTLTIQRTEQRDSAMYRCASSTGPWLDEQFFGPGTRLTVL.

The chain couples TRBV29-1 to TRBJ1-1; TRBD1 might be the D (5 bases). Germline assignment: CDR1 SQVTM and CDR2 ANQGSEA. V lost 5 bases, J lost 4 bases, and 23 bases lay in between. This CDR3 has 16 residues. Here the CDR3 DNA reads TGCAGCGTTTTTCCATGGCAGGGTGAGGGAAGCACTGAAGCTTTCTTT. It encodes CSVFPWQGEGSTEAFF.

The chain combines TRBV6-1 with TRBJ2-5, with D unresolved. This CDR3 comprises 14 residues. Germline CDR1 and CDR2: MNHNS and SASEGT. Between the trimmed V and J ends, which lost 1 base and 5 bases, there was a span of 11 bases. DNA of the CDR3: TGTGCCAGCAGTGAAGATAAGGTTAGCGAGACCCAGTACTTC. Its translation is CASSEDKVSETQYF.

V usage is TRBV28 and J usage is TRBJ2-5; the D call may be TRBD1 or TRBD2 (5 bases each). The CDR3 has 16 residues. V lost 5 bases and J lost 5, with 21 bases in between. The germline V gene encodes CDR1 MDHEN and CDR2 SYDVKM. CDR3 sequence: CASSPPGTYKGETQYF. CDR3 DNA sequence: TGTGCCAGCAGTCCACCAGGGACGTACAAGGGGGAGACCCAGTACTTC.

J is TRBJ2-2 and V is TRBV5-1; D may be TRBD1 or TRBD2 (5 bases each). This CDR3 has 15 amino acids. The V gene lost 4 bases and the J gene lost 0 bases, with 10 bases spanning the gap. From germline, CDR1 is SGHRS and CDR2 YFSETQ. The CDR3 bases are TGCGCCAGCAGCCGGGACGCCGCGAACACCGGGGAGCTGTTTTTT. This encodes CASSRDAANTGELFF.

The rearrangement links TRBV7-2 to TRBJ2-3; D remains unclear. Deletions cut 5 bases from V and 5 bases from J, with 8 bases between. The CDR3 runs to 12 residues. Per the germline V gene, CDR1 is SGHTA and CDR2 is FQGNSA. The CDR3 region is CASSKERDTQYF. For the CDR3, the DNA is TGTGCCAGCAGCAAGGAACGAGATACGCAGTATTTT.

In its sample, this clone was seen once. The chain joins TRBV9 to TRBJ2-5; TRBD2 might be the D (6 bases). Germline V gene data show CDR1 as SGDLS and CDR2 as YYNGEE. The CDR3 is 15 amino acids. V was shortened by 0 bases and J by 3 bases, with 12 bases between the two germline ends. CDR3 coding DNA: TGTGCCAGCAGCGTAGAAGGGCGGGGAAAAGAGACCCAGTACTTC. The encoded protein is CASSVEGRGKETQYF.

The CDR3 bases are TGTGCCAGCAGCTTAAGCGGGAGTCCCCAAGAGACCCAGTACTTC. Its translation: CASSLSGSPQETQYF. This rearrangement joins TRBV7-2 to TRBJ2-5; TRBD2 aligns across 8 bases. V lost 2 bases, J lost 1 base, and 3 bases stayed unmatched. CDR1 is SGHTA, CDR2 FQGNSA, per germline. The CDR3 spans 15 residues.

The chain recombines TRBV14 with TRBJ2-3, with unresolved D. CDR1 is SGHDN, CDR2 FVKESK, per germline. CDR3 length equals 15 residues. Trimming pared 1 base from V and 7 bases from J, leaving 15 bases between. CDR3 nucleotide sequence: TGTGCCAGCAGCCAAGGGGGAACTCTGCTCAATACGCAGTATTTT. Translation gives CASSQGGTLLNTQYF.

This chain uses TRBV10-3 with TRBJ2-5; 9 bases align to TRBD2. The trim removed 9 bases at V and 5 bases at J, leaving 7 bases unmatched. The CDR3 covers 13 residues. The germline gives CDR1 ENHRY, CDR2 SYGVKD. CDR3 bases: TGTGCCATAGCGGGGGGTTTAGAGGAGACCCAGTACTTC. It codes for CAIAGGLEETQYF.

The J gene is TRBJ1-1, the V gene TRBV7-2; 7 nucleotides line up with TRBD1. Germline values: CDR1 SGHTA, CDR2 FQGNSA. CDR3 length: 14 amino acids. The V and J ends lost 4 bases and 0 bases, in that order; junction bases with no gene match: 2. The CDR3, as DNA: TGTGCCAGCAGCTGGGGACAGTTGAACACTGAAGCTTTCTTT. This sequence encodes CASSWGQLNTEAFF.

The V call is TRBV28, the J call TRBJ2-3; 10 bases are a match to TRBD2. Germline CDR1 reads MDHEN; CDR2 reads SYDVKM. V was clipped by 6 bases and J by 3 bases; unmatched bases: 9. The CDR3 loop spans 16 amino acids. CDR3 loop: CASSYSGRAWTDTQYF. The CDR3 nucleotides read TGTGCCAGCAGCTACAGCGGGAGGGCCTGGACAGATACGCAGTATTTT.

This rearrangement joins TRBV7-2 to TRBJ2-1; 8 nucleotides match TRBD1. V gave up 4 bases and J gave up 3 bases; unmatched junction bases: 8. The CDR3 contains 16 residues. Germline CDR1 is SGHTA and CDR2 is FQGNSA. CDR3 residues: CASSSPDRGFYNEQFF. The CDR3 region has the DNA TGTGCCAGCAGCTCACCAGACAGGGGATTCTACAATGAGCAGTTCTTC.